Sequencing of this T cell receptor beta chain was carried out in a study of glioma-infiltrating T cells. The V gene lost 0 bases and the J gene lost 0 bases, with 5 bases spanning the gap. The CDR3 runs 13 residues. The germline CDR1 and CDR2 sequences are DFQATT and SNEGSKA (reference sequence). TCR alpha and beta CDR3 regions were amplified from RNA using iRepertoire nested multiplex PCR. TCRdb reprocessed the multiplex PCR reads with MiXCR, giving one entry per CDR3 protein. The data show roughly 100,000 distinct CDR3 sequences, about 28% seen once. At least ten counts were recorded for this clonotype.

This chain connects TRBV20-1 to TRBJ1-2; no clear D gene. The sample comprised glioma tissue, nonneoplastic brain tissue, or PBMCs (not recorded which). The sequence came from a human donor with low-grade glioma or glioblastoma, undergoing nonglioma brain surgery, or in good health (not recorded which). The CDR3 DNA sequence: TGCAGTGCTAGAGATCCCTCTAACTATGGCTACACCTTC. Its protein is CSARDPSNYGYTF.